One and the same sample provided the 14 T cell receptor beta chains below, sequenced in a study of shared clonotypes between healthy human individuals. The data were produced by immunoSEQ multiplex PCR, yet TCRdb's version contains in-frame clones alone and is incomplete. This table holds fewer than 650,000 clones, roughly 79% found once. Sequenced material: PBMCs. The receptor source for this set is a woman between 35 and 50 years old in good health. Some clones in this sample may be carry-over from other donors' samples.

V and J are TRBV5-1 and TRBJ2-7, with D perhaps TRBD1 or TRBD2 (5 bases each). Germline assignment: CDR1 SGHRS and CDR2 YFSETQ. Between the trimmed V and J ends, which lost 3 bases and 5 bases, there was a span of 9 bases. This CDR3 region has 12 residues. The CDR3 spells CASSWGNDEQYF. The CDR3 nucleotides read TGCGCCAGCAGCTGGGGGAATGACGAGCAGTACTTC.

The chain couples TRBV29-1 to TRBJ1-1, with D possibly being TRBD1 (6 bases). This CDR3 is built from 14 residues. The germline V gene encodes CDR1 SQVTM and CDR2 ANQGSEA. Trimming left V 1 base short and J 5 bases short, with 14 bases between. CDR3 in DNA: TGCAGCGTTGAAGGGCCGGACAGCCCTACTGAAGCTTTCTTT. Translating it yields CSVEGPDSPTEAFF.

This CDR3 reads CAWGTGGSSTDTQYF. The CDR3 DNA follows: TGTGCCTGGGGGACAGGGGGGTCGAGCACAGATACGCAGTATTTT. The chain recombines TRBV30 with TRBJ2-3; TRBD1 matches at 11 bases. Germline values: CDR1 GTSNPN, CDR2 SVGIG (reference sequence). This CDR3 has 15 amino acids. The trim removed 5 bases at V and 0 bases at J, leaving 4 bases unmatched.

The chain recombines TRBV19 with TRBJ1-2; D gene uncertain. Germline CDR1 and CDR2: LNHDA and SQIVND (reference sequence). Trimming took off 0 bases at V and 5 bases at J, with 7 bases between the two ends. The CDR3 sequence is 13 residues long. The chain's CDR3 is CASSIDSGYGYTF. The DNA of the CDR3 is TGTGCCAGTAGTATAGATTCGGGGTATGGCTACACCTTC.

The chain joins TRBV2 to TRBJ2-1; 9 bases are shared with TRBD2. The CDR3 contains 11 residues. J gave up 15 bases and V 5 bases, and 5 bases lay outside the gene matches. Per germline, CDR1 SNHLY and CDR2 FYNNEI. DNA of the CDR3: TGTGCCAGCAGTCAGACTAGCGGCCCGTTCTTC. As protein: CASSQTSGPFF.

This chain joins TRBV6-4 and TRBJ2-3; D unresolved. This CDR3 is 13 amino acids long. Trimming removed 3 bases at V and 2 bases at J, with 6 bases between. Germline V gives CDR1 MRHNA, CDR2 SNTAGT. The CDR3 here is CASSEEDTDTQYF. The CDR3 DNA follows: TGTGCCAGCAGTGAGGAAGACACAGATACGCAGTATTTT.

The gene calls are TRBV5-1 and TRBJ2-1, with 12 bases identical to TRBD2. With V trimmed by 1 base and J by 8 bases, 13 bases remained unmatched. The germline CDR1 and CDR2 sequences are SGHRS and YFSETQ. The CDR3 runs to 18 residues. The CDR3 DNA reads as TGCGCCAGCAGCTTGCCGGCGCCAAGACTAGCGGGAGTGTATGAGCAGTTCTTC. Translated: CASSLPAPRLAGVYEQFF.

V is TRBV19 and J is TRBJ2-5; possibly TRBD1 for D (5 bases). The CDR3 loop spans 14 amino acids. Germline CDR1 and CDR2: LNHDA and SQIVND (reference sequence). V was cut by 7 bases and J by 5 bases, with 17 bases left in between. The CDR3 bases are TGTGCCAGTACCAAGGGGCAGGGATGGGAGACCCAGTACTTC. Protein sequence: CASTKGQGWETQYF.

Written as DNA, the CDR3 is TGTGCCAGCAGTTTATTGGGGGGACCGGGGAATGAGCAGTTCTTC. Amino acids: CASSLLGGPGNEQFF. The chain links TRBV27 to TRBJ2-1; maybe TRBD2 (6 bases). From germline, CDR1 is MNHEY and CDR2 SMNVEV (reference sequence). Trimming cost V 1 base and J 7 bases, with 14 bases left between them. The length of the CDR3 is 15 residues.

The chain has TRBV6-4 and TRBJ1-1, with D perhaps matching TRBD1 (5 bases). Looked up from germline, CDR1 is MRHNA and CDR2 is SNTAGT. The V end lost 2 bases, the J end lost 5 bases, and 24 bases lay between the germline ends. This CDR3 region has 18 residues. CDR3 loop: CASSDTGGSGGRGTEAFF. As DNA, the CDR3 is TGTGCCAGCAGTGACACTGGTGGCTCCGGGGGGAGGGGTACTGAAGCTTTCTTT.

This clone was detected once. This rearrangement joins TRBV7-2 to TRBJ2-1; no clear D gene. Germline V lookup: CDR1 SGHTA, CDR2 FQGNSA. CDR3 length: 15 residues. V lost 1 base to trimming and J lost 9 bases, with 16 bases between them. The CDR3 reads CASSLEEGPYAEQFF. The CDR3 nucleotides read TGTGCCAGCAGCTTAGAGGAAGGCCCCTATGCTGAGCAGTTCTTC.

V gene TRBV9 combines with J gene TRBJ2-2; 10 bases agree with TRBD1. With 4 bases clipped from V and 5 bases from J, the junction kept 11 bases outside the gene matches. The CDR3 is 17 residues long. Germline V CDR1 and CDR2: SGDLS, YYNGEE. The CDR3 DNA follows: TGTGCCAGCAGCCCCTATCGTGGGACAGGGGAAACCGGGGAGCTGTTTTTT. Its translation: CASSPYRGTGETGELFF.

The chain is built from TRBV2 and TRBJ2-5, with TRBD1 matching 9 bases. V was pared by 4 bases and J by 5 bases, with 5 bases of the junction left unmatched. Germline V CDR1 and CDR2: SNHLY, FYNNEI. The CDR3 is 14 amino acids. Here the CDR3 DNA reads TGTGCCAGCAGTGGCGACAGGGGGTGGGAGACCCAGTACTTC. Translating it yields CASSGDRGWETQYF.

V usage is TRBV29-1 and J usage is TRBJ2-7; no clear D gene. This CDR3 contains 12 residues. Germline assignment: CDR1 SQVTM and CDR2 ANQGSEA. Trimming took off 0 bases at V and 8 bases at J, with 11 bases between the two ends. CDR3: CSVEDVRLQQYF. CDR3 nucleotides: TGCAGCGTTGAAGATGTACGGCTCCAGCAGTACTTC.